The source of this T cell receptor beta chain is a study of blood T cell repertoires in COVID-19. Study-level information: Whether acute or convalescent, the COVID-19 samples came from the United States, Italy and Spain. PBMCs, B-cell-depleted T cells, or T cells provided the cDNA or gDNA that made up the material.

Germline lookup yields CDR1 MNHEY and CDR2 SMNVEV (reference sequence). This CDR3 has 14 residues. The V and J ends lost 2 bases and 4 bases respectively, with 11 bases between them. Authors' analysis steps: Scientists estimated how many nucleated cells there were by amplifying reference gene primers. The repertoire was sequenced with immunoSEQ multiplex PCR; TCRdb's copy has only in-frame clones and lacks some. The V and J calls and clone size come from that table; D and trimming were worked out from the DNA. The sample gives 350,000 to 450,000 clones, about 91% of which show up once; approximately 1.5% is in the top ten. Followed over time, Seattle patients had been enrolled while infection was active.

Sample: peripheral blood. The chain couples TRBV27 to TRBJ2-5; D perhaps matches TRBD1 (6 bases). The source of this sequence is a woman between 35 and 50 years old with COVID-19, enrolled during active disease. CDR3 coding DNA: TGTGCCAGCAGTTTAAGGGGGAGAGGAGAGACCCAGTACTTC. This encodes CASSLRGRGETQYF.